Presented here are 4 T cell receptor beta chains from one specimen sequenced in a study of tumor-infiltrating lymphocytes in primary liver carcinoma (dated by TCRdb to the late 2010s). TRIzol reagent was used to extract blood RNA from unsorted whole blood, while the DNeasy Blood & Tissue kit provided the germline DNA. Sequencing relied on an Illumina HiSeq 2500. Using a constant-region primer and ProtoScript II reverse transcriptase, TCRbeta-specific cDNA was reverse-transcribed from 500 to 650 ng total RNA. Construction of the TCRbeta libraries relied on three nested rounds of multiplex PCR, following a slightly modified ARM-PCR procedure. Each of the first two PCR rounds ran for approximately 10 cycles using multiplex TRBV1-TRBV30 forward primers together with a Cbeta reverse primer. TCRdb took the public reads, trimmed them with fastp at Q25, ran MiXCR for clone calling and kept in-frame beta chains. A single entry per CDR3 protein holds the most common genes and DNA from its merged rows. Here the sample has about 310,000 distinct CDR3 sequences; about 62% occur a single time. Together, the top ten hold roughly 9% of the sample.

The sample comprised peripheral blood. The receptor set was obtained from a man aged 40-49 years with primary liver carcinoma and hepatitis B virus infection.

The J gene is TRBJ1-4, the V gene TRBV12-3 or TRBV12-4; 9 bases are a match to TRBD1. This CDR3 is 15 amino acids long. Trimming took 5 bases from V and 8 from J; bases not matched to a gene: 9. CDR3: CASSGTGRSTEKLFF. The CDR3 nucleotides are TGTGCCAGCAGTGGGACAGGGAGAAGTACAGAAAAACTGTTTTTT.

A note on this clonotype: Since a much larger clone is just one base distant, this may be a read error. The rearrangement uses TRBV30 and TRBJ2-3; D is perhaps TRBD1 (5 bases). The CDR3 runs to 13 residues. Germline V gene sequence: CDR1 GTSNPN, CDR2 SVGIG (reference sequence). The chain's CDR3 is CAWVGRGTNTQYF. CDR3 in DNA: TGTGCCTGGGTGGGTAGGGGCACAAATACGCAGTATTTT.

This clonotype showed up just once. The chain has TRBV11-1 and TRBJ2-1, with 7 nucleotides matching TRBD2. This CDR3 region has 15 residues. V trimming: 8 bases; J trimming: 8 bases; junction bases outside the gene matches: 15. CDR1 and CDR2 (germline): SGHAT, FQDESV (reference sequence). The CDR3 coding sequence is TGTGCCAGCGCCGATTCCGGGACTATGTCCGATGAGCAGTTCTTC. Its protein is CASADSGTMSDEQFF.

This clonotype turned up a few times. It may be a read error: a sequence one base away is much more abundant. The rearrangement uses TRBV29-1 and TRBJ2-5, with 8 bases identical to TRBD1. Germline CDR1 reads SQVTM; CDR2 reads ANQGSEA. V shed 6 bases and J 4 bases; nucleotides not matched to a gene: 4. The CDR3 spans 12 residues. CDR3 nucleotide sequence: TGCAGCGTCAAACAGGGGGTAGAGACCCAGTACTTC. Translating gives CSVKQGVETQYF.